This T cell receptor (beta chain) was sequenced during a study of blood T cells in healthy people across ages (dated by TCRdb to about 2015). As for the study more broadly: Template switching captured roughly one uniquely barcoded TCR beta cDNA molecule per two T cells in model experiments. Using the same blood draw, the study looked at two additional independent replicas of 1 million unique cDNA reads for two donors, one aged 18 to 29 and the other aged 80 or older. Age-related changes in TCR beta repertoire diversity were measured in the study by deep sequencing normalized with unique cDNA molecular identifiers. Donors were grouped into four age groups: young (average 16 years), middle-aged (roughly 38), aged (approximately 58) and long-lived (less than 85). Donors of different ages were randomly distributed across sequencing lanes to avoid experimental bias. Study-wide conclusions, independent of this receptor: As age increased, observed TCR beta diversity per million T cells dropped in a roughly linear way, and a significant reduction was already evident by age 40. Compared with the aged group, the long-lived group had more naive CD4+ T cells, fewer expanded clones and increased TCR diversity, suggesting age selection. Estimates of total diversity based on one million sequenced T cells were regarded as lower bounds and as underestimates. Because the CMV infection status of the donors was unknown, age-related changes in expanded clonotypes may potentially have been confounded. A strong correlation was found between observed TCR beta diversity and the percentage of naive T cells measured by flow cytometry. Because profiling used bulk unsorted PBMCs, naive and antigen-experienced compartments could not be compared conclusively.

A word on this clonotype: What antigen it recognizes has not been identified. Per-base quality was not reported, and no clone a single base away is much larger than it.

The method was 5' RACE. Data came from an Illumina HiSeq 2500. The second PCR ran for roughly 7 to 12 cycles and used a J-beta primer mix along with a sample-barcoded 5' primer. Each TCR beta cDNA molecule received a unique molecular identifier from a template-switch 5' adaptor carrying 12 random nucleotides. Each sample yielded at least 2.5 million CDR3-containing paired-end reads. All of the RNA was converted into first-strand cDNA using the Mint cDNA synthesis kit, with a TRBC-specific oligonucleotide serving as the primer. After uracil-DNA glycosylase treatment, a first 18-cycle PCR used universal primers M1SS and BC2_uni_R on all cDNA. The published analysis was carried out like this. Normalization of each sample was performed by random selection of 1 million high-quality reads, each carrying a distinct molecular identifier. Reads sharing molecular identifiers were discarded rather than binned into consensus sequences. CDR3 identification, clonotype clustering and error correction used MiTCR with a Q25 quality threshold and the strictest error-elimination algorithm. Lower-bound total TCR beta diversity was estimated with a nonparametric unseen species model using Euler transformation. TCRdb took the public reads, trimmed them with fastp at Q25, ran MiXCR for clone calling and kept in-frame beta chains. Merged by CDR3 protein, the rows form single entries marked with the most common genes and DNA. The V and J calls and clone size are TCRdb's, not the authors'. Within this sample are 650,000 to 950,000 distinct CDR3 sequences, with around 43% of them counted one time only. Roughly 19% of the sample is taken by the ten largest.

The donors were a few dozen Caucasian individuals from Russia, aged 6 to 90 years, who were systemically healthy. Each donor gave around 9.8 milliliters of peripheral blood, collected into EDTA-treated Vacutainer tubes. Ficoll-Paque density-gradient centrifugation was used to isolate PBMCs, with at least 7 million per sample. Trizol reagent was used to extract total RNA from the PBMCs, yielding at least 5 micrograms per sample. For every donor, an aliquot of PBMCs went through flow cytometry to measure the percentages of naive CD45RAhigh/CD27high T cells. Including the terminal cysteine and phenylalanine, the CDR3 comprises 17 residues. Only the CDR3 region is kept as DNA, spanning 51 bases read in frame from base 1. Trimmed from V: 0 bases; trimmed from J: 8 bases; junction bases lacking a gene match: 11. According to the germline V gene (reference sequence), CDR1 reads DFQATT and CDR2 reads SNEGSKA.

The rearranged segments are TRBV20-1 and TRBJ2-2, with 11 bases matching TRBD2. The sequence was obtained from a man aged 55 to 70 in good health. The source material was blood. The CDR3 protein: CSARDLPGLAGTGELFF. The sequenced DNA is TGCAGTGCTAGAGATCTGCCAGGACTAGCGGGTACTGGGGAGCTGTTTTTT.